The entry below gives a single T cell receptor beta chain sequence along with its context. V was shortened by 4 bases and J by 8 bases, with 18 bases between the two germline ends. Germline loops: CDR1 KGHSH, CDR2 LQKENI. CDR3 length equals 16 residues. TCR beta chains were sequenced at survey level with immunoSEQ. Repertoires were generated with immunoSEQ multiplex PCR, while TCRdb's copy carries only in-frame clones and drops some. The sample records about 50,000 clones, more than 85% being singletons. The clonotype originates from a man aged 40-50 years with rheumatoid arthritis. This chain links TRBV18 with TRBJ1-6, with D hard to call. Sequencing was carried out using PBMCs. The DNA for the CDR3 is TGTGCCAGCTCACTGGACTTCCAACGGACGGATTCACCCCTCCACTTT. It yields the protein CASSLDFQRTDSPLHF.